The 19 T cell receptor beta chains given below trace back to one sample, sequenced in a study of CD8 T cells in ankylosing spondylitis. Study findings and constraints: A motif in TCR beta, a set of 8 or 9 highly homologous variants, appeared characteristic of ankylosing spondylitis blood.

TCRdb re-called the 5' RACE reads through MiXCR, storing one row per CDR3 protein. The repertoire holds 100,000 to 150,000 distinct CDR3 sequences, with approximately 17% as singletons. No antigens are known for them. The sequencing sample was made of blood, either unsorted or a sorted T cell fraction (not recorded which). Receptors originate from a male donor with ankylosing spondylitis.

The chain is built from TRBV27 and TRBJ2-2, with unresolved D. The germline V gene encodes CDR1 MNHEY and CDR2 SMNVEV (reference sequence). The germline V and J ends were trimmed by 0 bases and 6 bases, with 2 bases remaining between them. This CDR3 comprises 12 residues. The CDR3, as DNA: TGTGCCAGCAGTTTATCTTCCGGGGAGCTGTTTTTT. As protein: CASSLSSGELFF.

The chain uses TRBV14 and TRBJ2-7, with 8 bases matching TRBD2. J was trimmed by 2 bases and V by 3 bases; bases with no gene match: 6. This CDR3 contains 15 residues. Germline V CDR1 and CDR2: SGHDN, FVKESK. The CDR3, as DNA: TGTGCCAGCAGCCATGGACTAGCTGCGCCCTACGAGCAGTACTTC. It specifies CASSHGLAAPYEQYF. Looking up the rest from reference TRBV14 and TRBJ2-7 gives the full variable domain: EAGVTQFPSHSVIEKGQTVTLRCDPISGHDNLYWYRRVMGKEIKFLLHFVKESKQDESGMPNNRFLAERTGGTYSTLKVQPAELEDSGVYFCASSHGLAAPYEQYFGPGTRLTVT.

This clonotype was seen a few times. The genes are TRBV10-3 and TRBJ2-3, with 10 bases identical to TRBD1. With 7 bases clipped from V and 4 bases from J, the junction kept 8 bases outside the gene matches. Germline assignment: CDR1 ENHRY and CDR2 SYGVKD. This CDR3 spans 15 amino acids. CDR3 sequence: CAIKETGGPADTQYF. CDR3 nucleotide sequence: TGTGCCATCAAGGAGACAGGGGGCCCCGCAGATACGCAGTATTTT.

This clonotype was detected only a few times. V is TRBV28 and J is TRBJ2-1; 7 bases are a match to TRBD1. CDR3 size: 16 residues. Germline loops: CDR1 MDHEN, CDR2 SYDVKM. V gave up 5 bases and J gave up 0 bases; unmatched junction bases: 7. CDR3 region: CASSPTGESSYNEQFF. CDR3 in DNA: TGTGCCAGCAGTCCTACAGGGGAGAGCTCCTACAATGAGCAGTTCTTC.

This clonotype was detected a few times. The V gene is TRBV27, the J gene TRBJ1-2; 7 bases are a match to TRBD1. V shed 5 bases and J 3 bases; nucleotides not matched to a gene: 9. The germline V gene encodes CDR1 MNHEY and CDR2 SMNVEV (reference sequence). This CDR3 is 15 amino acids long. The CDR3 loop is CASSRMGQSDYGYTF. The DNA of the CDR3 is TGTGCCAGCAGTCGTATGGGACAGAGCGACTATGGCTACACCTTC.

As DNA, the CDR3 is TGCGCCAGCAGCTTGTTTGAGGAGCAGTTCTTC. Amino acids: CASSLFEEQFF. The V gene is TRBV5-1, the J gene TRBJ2-1; no reliable D call. CDR1 SGHRS and CDR2 YFSETQ come from the germline V gene. The CDR3 spans 11 residues. Deletions cut 1 base from V and 10 bases from J, with 6 bases between.

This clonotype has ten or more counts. CDR3 amino acids: CASSLTAGVSSYNEQFF. In DNA, the CDR3 is TGTGCCAGCAGCCTTACAGCGGGAGTAAGCTCCTACAATGAGCAGTTCTTC. The chain recombines TRBV27 with TRBJ2-1; 8 nucleotides line up with TRBD2. Trimming cost V 6 bases and J 0 bases; bases outside gene matches: 10. Germline-derived CDR1 and CDR2 are MNHEY and SMNVEV (reference sequence). This CDR3 has 17 residues.

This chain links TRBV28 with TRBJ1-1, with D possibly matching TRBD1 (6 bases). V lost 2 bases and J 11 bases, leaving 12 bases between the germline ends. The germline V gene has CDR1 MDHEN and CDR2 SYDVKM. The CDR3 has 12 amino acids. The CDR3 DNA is TGTGCCAGCAGTTTAGGGGCAGGGGAGGCTTTCTTT. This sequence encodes CASSLGAGEAFF.

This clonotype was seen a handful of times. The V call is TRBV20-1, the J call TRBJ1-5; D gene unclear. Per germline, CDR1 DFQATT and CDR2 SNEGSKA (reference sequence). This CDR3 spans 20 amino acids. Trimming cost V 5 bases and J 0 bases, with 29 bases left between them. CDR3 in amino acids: CSAAVSEGEVNPYSNQPQHF. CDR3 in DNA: TGCAGTGCTGCAGTCAGCGAGGGCGAGGTTAACCCGTATAGCAATCAGCCCCAGCATTTT.

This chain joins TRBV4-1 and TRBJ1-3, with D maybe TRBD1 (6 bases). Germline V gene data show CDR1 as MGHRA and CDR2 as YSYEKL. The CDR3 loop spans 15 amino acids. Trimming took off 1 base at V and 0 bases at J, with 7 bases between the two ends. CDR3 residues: CASSQGRGSGNTIYF. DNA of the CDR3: TGCGCCAGCAGCCAAGGCAGGGGCTCTGGAAACACCATATATTTT.

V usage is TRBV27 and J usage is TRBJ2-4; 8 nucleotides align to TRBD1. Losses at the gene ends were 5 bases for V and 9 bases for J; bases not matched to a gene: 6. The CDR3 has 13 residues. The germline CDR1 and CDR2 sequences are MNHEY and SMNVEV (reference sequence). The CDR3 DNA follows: TGTGCCAGCAGTCAGGACAGGGAGGCCATTCAGTACTTC. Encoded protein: CASSQDREAIQYF.

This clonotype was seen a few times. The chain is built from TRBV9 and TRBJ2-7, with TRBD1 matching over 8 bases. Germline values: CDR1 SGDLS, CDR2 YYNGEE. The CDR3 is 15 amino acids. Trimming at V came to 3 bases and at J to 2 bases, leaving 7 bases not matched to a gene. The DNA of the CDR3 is TGTGCCAGCAGCGCGACAGGGGAAGCCGCCTACGAGCAGTACTTC. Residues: CASSATGEAAYEQYF.

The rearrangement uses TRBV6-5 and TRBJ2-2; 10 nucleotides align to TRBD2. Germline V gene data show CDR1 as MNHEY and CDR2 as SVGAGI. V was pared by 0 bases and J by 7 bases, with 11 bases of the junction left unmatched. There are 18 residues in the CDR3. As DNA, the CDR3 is TGTGCCAGCAGTTACTCGAGGCGTTTGGTAGCGGGGGGCGGGGAGCTGTTTTTT. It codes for CASSYSRRLVAGGGELFF.

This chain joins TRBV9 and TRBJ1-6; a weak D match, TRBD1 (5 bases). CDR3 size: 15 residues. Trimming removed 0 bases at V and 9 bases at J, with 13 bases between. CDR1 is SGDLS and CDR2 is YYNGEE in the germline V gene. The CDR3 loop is CASSVGGDRGSPLHF. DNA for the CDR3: TGTGCCAGCAGCGTAGGGGGGGACCGGGGTTCACCCCTCCACTTT. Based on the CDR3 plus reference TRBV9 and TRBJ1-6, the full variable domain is DSGVTQTPKHLITATGQRVTLRCSPRSGDLSVYWYQQSLDQGLQFLIQYYNGEERAKGNILERFSAQQFPDLHSELNLSSLELGDSALYFCASSVGGDRGSPLHFGNGTRLTVT.

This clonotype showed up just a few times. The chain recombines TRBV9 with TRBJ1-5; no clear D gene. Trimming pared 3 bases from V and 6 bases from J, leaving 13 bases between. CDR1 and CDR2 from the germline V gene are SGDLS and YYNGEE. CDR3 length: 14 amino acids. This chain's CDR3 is CASSGSGEGQPQHF. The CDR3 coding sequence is TGTGCCAGCAGCGGATCAGGAGAGGGTCAGCCCCAGCATTTT.

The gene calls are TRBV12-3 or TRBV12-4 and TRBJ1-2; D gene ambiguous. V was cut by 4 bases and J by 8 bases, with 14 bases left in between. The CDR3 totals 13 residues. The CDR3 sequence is CASSYRASGGYTF. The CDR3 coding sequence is TGTGCCAGCAGTTACAGAGCGTCGGGGGGCTACACCTTC.

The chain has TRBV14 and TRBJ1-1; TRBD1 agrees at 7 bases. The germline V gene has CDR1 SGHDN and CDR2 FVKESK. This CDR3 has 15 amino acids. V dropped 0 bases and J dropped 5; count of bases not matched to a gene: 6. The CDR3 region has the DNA TGTGCCAGCAGCCAAGAGGAGGCAGGGGGGACTGAAGCTTTCTTT. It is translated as CASSQEEAGGTEAFF.

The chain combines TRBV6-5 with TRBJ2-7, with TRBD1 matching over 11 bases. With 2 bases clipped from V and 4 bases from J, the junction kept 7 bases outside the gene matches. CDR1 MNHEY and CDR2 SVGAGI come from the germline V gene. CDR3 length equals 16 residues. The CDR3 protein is CASSYPRTGGQYEQYF. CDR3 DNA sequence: TGTGCCAGCAGTTACCCAAGGACAGGGGGCCAATACGAGCAGTACTTC.

The DNA for the CDR3 is TGTGCCAGCAGTTTAAGGGCCCTGGAGGGCTACGAGCAGTACTTC. This translates into CASSLRALEGYEQYF. The chain is built from TRBV27 and TRBJ2-7; D is possibly TRBD2 (6 bases). Germline V lookup: CDR1 MNHEY, CDR2 SMNVEV (reference sequence). The CDR3 covers 15 residues. Trimming took 2 bases from V and 3 from J, leaving 14 bases between them.